This entry describes one T cell receptor beta chain. Its target is not known. The data originate from a study of PD-L1 blockade in urothelial cancer. At the level of the study: Beginning at some point between 2014 and 2015, patients received atezolizumab, given as 1,200 mg intravenously every 3 weeks.

Overall study results and limits: Pretreatment TCR clonality in blood under the median foretold superior survival.

Trimming took 2 bases from V and 4 from J; bases not matched to a gene: 5. The CDR3 has 15 residues. Germline CDR1 and CDR2: MNHEY and SMNVEV (reference sequence). Some clones are missing from TCRdb's copy, which holds only in-frame ones; the method was immunoSEQ multiplex PCR. Here the sample spans more than 40,000 clones, 75% to 90% being singletons. This chain links TRBV27 with TRBJ2-7, with 10 nucleotides matching TRBD2. The sequence was obtained from a man between 60 and 75 years old with urothelial cancer. The specimen was PBMCs, collected around atezolizumab (anti-PD-L1) treatment. CDR3 DNA sequence: TGTGCCAGCAGTTTAAGGGCTAGCGGGGGATACGAGCAGTACTTC. As protein: CASSLRASGGYEQYF.